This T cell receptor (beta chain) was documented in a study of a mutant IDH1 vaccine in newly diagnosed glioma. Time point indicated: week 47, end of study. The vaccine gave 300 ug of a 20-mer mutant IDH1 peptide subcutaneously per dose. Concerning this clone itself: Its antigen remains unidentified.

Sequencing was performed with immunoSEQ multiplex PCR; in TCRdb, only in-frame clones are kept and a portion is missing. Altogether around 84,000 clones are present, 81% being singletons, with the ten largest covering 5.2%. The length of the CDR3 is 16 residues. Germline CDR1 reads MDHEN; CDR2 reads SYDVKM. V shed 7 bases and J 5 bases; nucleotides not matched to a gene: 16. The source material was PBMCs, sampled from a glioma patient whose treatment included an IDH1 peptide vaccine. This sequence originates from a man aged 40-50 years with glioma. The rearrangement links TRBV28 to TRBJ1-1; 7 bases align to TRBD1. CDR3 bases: TGTGCCAGCACCCCAGGGGGTGGGGCAGTGAGAACTGAAGCTTTCTTT. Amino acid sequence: CASTPGGGAVRTEAFF.